The rows below give T cell receptor beta chains drawn from one sample of a study of T cell responses to AZD1222 COVID-19 vaccine. TCRdb's copy holds only in-frame clones and misses some; the assay was immunoSEQ multiplex PCR. This table has roughly 160,000 clones, 70% to 90% appearing once. The sequences come from peripheral blood, collected 28 days after the second AZD1222 dose. These receptors all stem from an adult who received the AZD1222 COVID-19 vaccine. CDR3s include the opening cysteine and the closing phenylalanine or tryptophan.

j_call: TRBJ2-7
v_call: TRBV7-8
cdr3_aa: CASSDIGGPHGEQYF

j_call: TRBJ1-5
v_call: TRBV2
cdr3_aa: CASSEEGGGNQPQHF

j_call: TRBJ1-2
v_call: TRBV5-6
cdr3_aa: CASSGFDRYYGYTF

j_call: TRBJ1-6
v_call: TRBV30
cdr3_aa: CAWSRTGENSPLHF

j_call: TRBJ1-2
v_call: TRBV7-8
cdr3_aa: CASSSNWELGKSCTF

j_call: TRBJ1-5
v_call: TRBV2
cdr3_aa: CASSARTYSNQPQHF

j_call: TRBJ1-2
v_call: TRBV27
cdr3_aa: CASSLFPPEGANYGYTF

j_call: TRBJ2-5
v_call: TRBV5-1
cdr3_aa: CASSGGDRGRETQYF

j_call: TRBJ1-1
v_call: TRBV28
cdr3_aa: CASSYVRTGTMHTEAFF

j_call: TRBJ1-1
v_call: TRBV2
cdr3_aa: CASRDRQGEAFF

j_call: TRBJ1-1
v_call: TRBV3-1/TRBV3-2
cdr3_aa: CASSQVVGVAFF

j_call: TRBJ2-7
v_call: TRBV5-4
cdr3_aa: CASSADLRAHYEQYF

j_call: TRBJ2-2
v_call: TRBV24-1
cdr3_aa: CATSETETNTGELFF

j_call: TRBJ1-1
v_call: TRBV5-4
cdr3_aa: CASSRPESGSTEAFF

j_call: TRBJ1-1
v_call: TRBV6-4
cdr3_aa: CASSARSGTGGTEAFF

j_call: TRBJ2-1
v_call: TRBV3-1/TRBV3-2
cdr3_aa: CASSQEAGSYNEQFF

j_call: TRBJ1-3
v_call: TRBV9
cdr3_aa: CASSVGVGGNTIYF

j_call: TRBJ1-6
v_call: TRBV11-3
cdr3_aa: CASSRTGDNSPLHF

j_call: TRBJ1-1
v_call: TRBV2
cdr3_aa: CASSPRSRANTEAFF

j_call: TRBJ1-3
v_call: TRBV5-1
cdr3_aa: CASSFQGLTSGNTIYF

j_call: TRBJ2-7
v_call: TRBV5-1
cdr3_aa: CASSLGAGVSSYEQYF

j_call: TRBJ2-1
v_call: TRBV29-1
cdr3_aa: CSVDGRGGYNEQFF

j_call: TRBJ1-3
v_call: TRBV13
cdr3_aa: CASSLQGDTIYF

j_call: TRBJ2-5
v_call: TRBV12-3/TRBV12-4
cdr3_aa: CASSLNGARAQYF

j_call: TRBJ1-1
v_call: TRBV6-6
cdr3_aa: CASNRQGQGRSVTEAFF

j_call: TRBJ2-7
v_call: TRBV2
cdr3_aa: CASSFPGQGRATREQYF

j_call: TRBJ2-2
v_call: TRBV7-9
cdr3_aa: CASSLGRLRQTVYPVELFF

j_call: TRBJ2-3
v_call: TRBV2
cdr3_aa: CASSAQGRVSTDTQYF

j_call: TRBJ1-4
v_call: TRBV6-5
cdr3_aa: CASSKRGQNEKLFF

j_call: TRBJ1-1
v_call: TRBV5-1
cdr3_aa: CASRSIGATEAFF

j_call: TRBJ1-1
v_call: TRBV30
cdr3_aa: CAWSVMGRRNTEAFF

j_call: TRBJ1-6
v_call: TRBV5-6
cdr3_aa: CASSLEFANSPLHF

j_call: TRBJ1-2
v_call: TRBV7-9
cdr3_aa: CASSLVGAGRRSYGYTF

j_call: TRBJ2-2
v_call: TRBV2
cdr3_aa: CASSDGTRGYTGELFF

j_call: TRBJ1-2
v_call: TRBV7-2
cdr3_aa: CASSPITRGLNGYTF

j_call: TRBJ2-7
v_call: TRBV5-8
cdr3_aa: CASSFVFGLTGTSYEQYF

j_call: TRBJ1-2
v_call: TRBV5-1
cdr3_aa: CASSLDGAFYGYTF

j_call: TRBJ1-1
v_call: TRBV12-3/TRBV12-4
cdr3_aa: CASRPYTNTEAFF

j_call: TRBJ1-6
v_call: TRBV7-9
cdr3_aa: CASSLEGYNSPLHF

j_call: TRBJ2-1
v_call: TRBV5-1
cdr3_aa: CASMAPGGPFEQFF

j_call: TRBJ1-2
v_call: TRBV10-3
cdr3_aa: CAISAGQGNYGYTF

j_call: TRBJ1-5
v_call: TRBV7-4
cdr3_aa: CASSAALLGPQHF

j_call: TRBJ2-5
v_call: TRBV7-2
cdr3_aa: CASSFFGSASAETQYF

j_call: TRBJ2-3
v_call: TRBV30
cdr3_aa: CAWSGGALWADTQYF

j_call: TRBJ1-5
v_call: TRBV4-3
cdr3_aa: CASSQTPVSLYSNQPQHF

j_call: TRBJ1-3
v_call: TRBV7-9
cdr3_aa: CASSLVVVDSGNTIYF

j_call: TRBJ1-4
v_call: TRBV3-1/TRBV3-2
cdr3_aa: CASSQDPDRVNEKLFF

j_call: TRBJ1-1
v_call: TRBV14
cdr3_aa: CASSQDSREAFF

j_call: TRBJ1-1
v_call: TRBV18
cdr3_aa: CASSTLERAYTEAFF